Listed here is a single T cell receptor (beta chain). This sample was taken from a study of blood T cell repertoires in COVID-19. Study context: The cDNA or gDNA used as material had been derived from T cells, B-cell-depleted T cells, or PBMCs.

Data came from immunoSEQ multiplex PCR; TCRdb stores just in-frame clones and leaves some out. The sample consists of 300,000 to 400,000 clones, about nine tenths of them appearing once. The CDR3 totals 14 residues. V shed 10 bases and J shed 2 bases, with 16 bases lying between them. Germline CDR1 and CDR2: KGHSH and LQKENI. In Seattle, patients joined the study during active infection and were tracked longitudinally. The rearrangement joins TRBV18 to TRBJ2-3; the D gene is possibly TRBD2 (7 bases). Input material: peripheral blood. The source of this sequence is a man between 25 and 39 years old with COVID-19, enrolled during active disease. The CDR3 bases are TGTGCCACCACCTTGGGGGGGGCCACAGATACGCAGTATTTT. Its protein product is CATTLGGATDTQYF.